This T cell receptor beta chain was sequenced during a study of shared clonotypes between healthy human individuals. CDR1 is SGHKS and CDR2 is YYEKEE in the germline V gene (reference sequence). The germline V and J ends were trimmed by 0 bases and 3 bases, with 15 bases remaining between them. CDR3 length: 16 amino acids. Repertoires were generated with immunoSEQ multiplex PCR, while TCRdb's copy carries only in-frame clones and drops some. Here the sample spans a few million clones, 85% to 95% being singletons. Input material: naive CD4+ T cells from PBMCs. The subset here: CD45RA+ positively selected. The chain is built from TRBV5-5 and TRBJ2-5; perhaps TRBD2 as D (6 bases). This sequence was found in a man aged 18 to 30 in good health. Some clones in this sample may be carry-over from other donors' samples. CDR3 loop: CASSLAYAGTKETQYF. The CDR3 DNA reads as TGTGCCAGCAGCTTGGCCTACGCGGGGACGAAAGAGACCCAGTACTTC.